These T cell receptor beta chains were read from a single sample in a study of T cells after yellow fever vaccination. TCRdb re-analysed the 5' RACE reads in MiXCR, keeping a single row per CDR3 protein. The sample gives 200,000 to 300,000 distinct CDR3 sequences, approximately 13% of which show up once; 0.45% to 0.65% is in the top ten. This specimen consisted of CD4+ T cells sorted from PBMCs, obtained 45 days after the yellow fever booster vaccination. Every receptor here comes from a man in his thirties or forties who received the YFV17D yellow fever vaccine. The CDR3 runs from the conserved cysteine through the conserved F or W. A D gene is named only where the DNA matches it firmly. Part of the rows lack a size; the others show once, few, many or a class for expanded clones.

V	size	D	J	CDR3	DNA
TRBV10-3	few	NA	TRBJ2-6	CAIQARQTSGANVLTF	TGTGCCATCCAAGCCAGACAAACGTCTGGGGCCAACGTCCTGACTTTC
TRBV12-3/TRBV12-4	few	NA	TRBJ2-3	CASSLRPGADTQYF	TGTGCCAGCAGTTTACGTCCCGGGGCAGATACGCAGTATTTT
TRBV5-1	few	NA	TRBJ2-1	CASSFSQGKHNEQFF	TGCGCCAGCAGCTTCTCCCAGGGGAAACACAATGAGCAGTTCTTC
TRBV10-3	NA	NA	TRBJ2-1	CAMSPGLHYEQFF	TGTGCCATGAGCCCCGGGCTCCACTATGAGCAGTTCTTC
TRBV18	NA	NA	TRBJ2-1	CASSQALGEQFF	TGTGCCAGCTCACAAGCGCTAGGGGAGCAGTTCTTC
TRBV12-3/TRBV12-4	few	TRBD2	TRBJ2-1	CASNLAGGPQVEQFF	TGTGCCAGCAACTTAGCGGGAGGGCCCCAAGTGGAGCAGTTCTTC
TRBV20-1	NA	NA	TRBJ1-2	CSARDRGPGYFENYGYTF	TGCAGTGCTAGAGATCGAGGACCAGGGTATTTCGAAAACTATGGCTACACCTTC
TRBV4-2	few	NA	TRBJ2-1	CASSQEILPSSYNEQFF	TGTGCCAGCAGCCAAGAAATCCTTCCGAGCTCCTACAATGAGCAGTTCTTC
TRBV6-5	NA	NA	TRBJ2-1	CASSFPRGLGYNEQFF	TGTGCCAGCAGTTTTCCCCGGGGCCTAGGCTACAATGAGCAGTTCTTC
TRBV20-1	few	NA	TRBJ2-7	CSASYRREQYF	TGCAGTGCTAGTTATAGGAGGGAGCAGTACTTC
TRBV5-1	NA	TRBD1	TRBJ2-3	CASSPQPRQGADTQYF	TGCGCCAGCAGCCCACAACCCCGACAGGGGGCGGATACGCAGTATTTT
TRBV18	NA	TRBD2	TRBJ2-1	CASSTRRTSGRWDNEQFF	TGTGCCAGCTCAACCCGTCGGACTAGCGGGAGGTGGGACAATGAGCAGTTCTTC
TRBV28	NA	NA	TRBJ2-7	CASTWGTLYEQYF	TGTGCCAGCACCTGGGGGACGTTATACGAGCAGTACTTC
TRBV20-1	NA	TRBD2	TRBJ2-5	CSAAGLAGLETQYF	TGCAGTGCGGCGGGACTAGCGGGCCTTGAGACCCAGTACTTC